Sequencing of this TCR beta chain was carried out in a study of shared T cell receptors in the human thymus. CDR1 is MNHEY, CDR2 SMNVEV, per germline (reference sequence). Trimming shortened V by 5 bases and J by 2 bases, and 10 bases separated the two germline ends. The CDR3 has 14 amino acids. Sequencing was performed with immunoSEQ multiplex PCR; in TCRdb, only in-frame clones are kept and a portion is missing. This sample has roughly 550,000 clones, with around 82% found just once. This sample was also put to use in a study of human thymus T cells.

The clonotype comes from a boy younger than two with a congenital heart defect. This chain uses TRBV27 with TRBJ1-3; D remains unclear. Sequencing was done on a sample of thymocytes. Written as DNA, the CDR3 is TGTGCCAGCAGTCCCCGGGAGGCTGGAAACACCATATATTTT. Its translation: CASSPREAGNTIYF.